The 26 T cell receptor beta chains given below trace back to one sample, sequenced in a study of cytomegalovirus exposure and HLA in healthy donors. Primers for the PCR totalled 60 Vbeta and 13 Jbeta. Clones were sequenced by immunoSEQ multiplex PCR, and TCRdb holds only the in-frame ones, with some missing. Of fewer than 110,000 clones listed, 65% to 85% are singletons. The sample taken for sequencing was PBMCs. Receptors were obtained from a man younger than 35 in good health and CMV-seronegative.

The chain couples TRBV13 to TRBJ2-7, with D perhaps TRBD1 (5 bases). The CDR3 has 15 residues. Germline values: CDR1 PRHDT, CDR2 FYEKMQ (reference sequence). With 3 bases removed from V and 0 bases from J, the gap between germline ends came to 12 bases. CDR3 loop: CASSFGQGNSYEQYF. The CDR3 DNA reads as TGTGCCAGCAGCTTCGGCCAGGGTAACTCCTACGAGCAGTACTTC.

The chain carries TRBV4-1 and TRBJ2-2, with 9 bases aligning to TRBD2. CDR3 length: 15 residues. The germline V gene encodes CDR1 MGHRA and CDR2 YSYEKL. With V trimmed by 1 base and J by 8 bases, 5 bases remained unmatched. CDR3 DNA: TGCGCCAGCAGCCAAGTGACTAGCGGTAGGGGGGAGCTGTTTTTT. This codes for CASSQVTSGRGELFF.

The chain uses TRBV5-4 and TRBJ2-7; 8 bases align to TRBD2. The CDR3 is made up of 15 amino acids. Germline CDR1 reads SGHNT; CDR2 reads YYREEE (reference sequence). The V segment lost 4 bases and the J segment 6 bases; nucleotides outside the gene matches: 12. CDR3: CASSDNTIGGAEQYF. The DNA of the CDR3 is TGTGCCAGCAGCGATAACACAATCGGGGGGGCCGAGCAGTACTTC. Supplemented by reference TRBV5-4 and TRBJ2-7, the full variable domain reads ETGVTQSPTHLIKTRGQQVTLRCSSQSGHNTVSWYQQALGQGPQFIFQYYREEENGRGNFPPRFSGLQFPNYSSELNVNALELDDSALYLCASSDNTIGGAEQYFGPGTRLTVT.

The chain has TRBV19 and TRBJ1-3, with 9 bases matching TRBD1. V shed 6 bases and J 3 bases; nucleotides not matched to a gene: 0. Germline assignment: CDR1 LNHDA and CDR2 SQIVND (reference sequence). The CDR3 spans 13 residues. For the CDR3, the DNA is TGTGCCAGTAGGGACAGGGGTGGAAACACCATATATTTT. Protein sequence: CASRDRGGNTIYF.

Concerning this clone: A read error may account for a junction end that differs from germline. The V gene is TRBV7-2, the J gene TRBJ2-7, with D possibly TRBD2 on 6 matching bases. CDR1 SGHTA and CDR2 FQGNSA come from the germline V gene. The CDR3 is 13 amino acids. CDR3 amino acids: CASSLAQGGEQYF. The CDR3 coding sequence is TGTGCCAGCAGCCTAGCTCAGGGAGGCGAGCAGTACTTC.

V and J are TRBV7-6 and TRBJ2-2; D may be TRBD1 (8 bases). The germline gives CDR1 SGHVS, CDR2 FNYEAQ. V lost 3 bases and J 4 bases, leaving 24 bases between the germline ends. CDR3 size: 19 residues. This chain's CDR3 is CASSFWLRGRGSGTGELFF. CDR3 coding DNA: TGTGCCAGCAGCTTTTGGCTCAGGGGGCGCGGGAGTGGCACCGGGGAGCTGTTTTTT. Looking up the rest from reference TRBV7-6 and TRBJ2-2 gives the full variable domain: GAGVSQSPRYKVTKRGQDVALRCDPISGHVSLYWYRQALGQGPEFLTYFNYEAQQDKSGLPNDRFSAERPEGSISTLTIQRTEQRDSAMYRCASSFWLRGRGSGTGELFFGEGSRLTVL.

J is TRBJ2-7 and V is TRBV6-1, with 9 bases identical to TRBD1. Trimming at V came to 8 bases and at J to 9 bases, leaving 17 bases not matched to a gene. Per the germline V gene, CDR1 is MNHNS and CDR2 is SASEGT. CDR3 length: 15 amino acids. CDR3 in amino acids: CASGEAGQGALGQYF. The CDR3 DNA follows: TGTGCCAGCGGCGAAGCGGGACAGGGTGCTCTGGGGCAGTACTTC.

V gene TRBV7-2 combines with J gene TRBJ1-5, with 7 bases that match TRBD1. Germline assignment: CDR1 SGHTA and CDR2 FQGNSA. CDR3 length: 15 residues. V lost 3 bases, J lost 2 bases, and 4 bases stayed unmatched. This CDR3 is CASSLSTGGNQPQHF. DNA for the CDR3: TGTGCCAGCAGCTTGAGTACAGGGGGCAATCAGCCCCAGCATTTT.

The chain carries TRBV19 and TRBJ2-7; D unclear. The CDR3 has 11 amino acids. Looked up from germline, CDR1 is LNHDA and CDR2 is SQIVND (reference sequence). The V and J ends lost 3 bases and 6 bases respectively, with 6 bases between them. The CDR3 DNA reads TGTGCCAGTAGTATCTTCGGCGAGCAGTACTTC. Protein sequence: CASSIFGEQYF.

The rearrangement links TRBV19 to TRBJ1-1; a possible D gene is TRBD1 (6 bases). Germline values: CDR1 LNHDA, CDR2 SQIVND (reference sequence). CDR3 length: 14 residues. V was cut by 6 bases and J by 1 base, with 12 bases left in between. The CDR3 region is CASSQQGQNTEAFF. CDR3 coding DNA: TGTGCCAGTAGCCAGCAGGGACAGAACACTGAAGCTTTCTTT. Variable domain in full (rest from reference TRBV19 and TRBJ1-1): DGGITQSPKYLFRKEGQNVTLSCEQNLNHDAMYWYRQDPGQGLRLIYYSQIVNDFQKGDIAEGYSVSREKKESFPLTVTSAQKNPTAFYLCASSQQGQNTEAFFGQGTRLTVV.

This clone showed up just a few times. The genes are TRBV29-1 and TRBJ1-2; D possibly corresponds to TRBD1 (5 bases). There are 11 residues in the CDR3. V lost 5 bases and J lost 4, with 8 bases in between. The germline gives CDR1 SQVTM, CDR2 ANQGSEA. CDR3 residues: CSVTGSYGYTF. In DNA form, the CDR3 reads TGCAGCGTTACAGGATCCTATGGCTACACCTTC.

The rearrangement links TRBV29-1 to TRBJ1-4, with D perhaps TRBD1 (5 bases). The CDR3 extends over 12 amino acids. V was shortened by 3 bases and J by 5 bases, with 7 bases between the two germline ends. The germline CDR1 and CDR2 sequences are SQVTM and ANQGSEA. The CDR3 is CSVEGGNEKLFF. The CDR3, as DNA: TGCAGCGTTGAGGGGGGGAATGAAAAACTGTTTTTT.

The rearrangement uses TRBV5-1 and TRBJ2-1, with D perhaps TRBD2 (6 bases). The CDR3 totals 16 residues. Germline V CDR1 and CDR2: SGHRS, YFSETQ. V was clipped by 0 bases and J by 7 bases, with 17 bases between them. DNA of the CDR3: TGCGCCAGCAGCTTGGGATATCGGGGGACTCGTAATGAGCAGTTCTTC. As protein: CASSLGYRGTRNEQFF.

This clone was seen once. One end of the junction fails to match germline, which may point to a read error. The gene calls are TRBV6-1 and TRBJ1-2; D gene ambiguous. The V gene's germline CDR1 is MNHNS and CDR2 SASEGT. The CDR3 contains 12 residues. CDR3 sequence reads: CASSDDTYGYPF. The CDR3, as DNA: TGTGCCAGCAGTGATGACACCTATGGCTACCCCTTC.

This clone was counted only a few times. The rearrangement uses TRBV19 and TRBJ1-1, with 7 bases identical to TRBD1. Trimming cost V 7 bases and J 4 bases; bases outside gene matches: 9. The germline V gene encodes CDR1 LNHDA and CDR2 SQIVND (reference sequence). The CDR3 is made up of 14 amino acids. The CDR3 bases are TGTGCCAGTAAACCGACAGGGCCTAGCACTGAAGCTTTCTTT. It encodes CASKPTGPSTEAFF.

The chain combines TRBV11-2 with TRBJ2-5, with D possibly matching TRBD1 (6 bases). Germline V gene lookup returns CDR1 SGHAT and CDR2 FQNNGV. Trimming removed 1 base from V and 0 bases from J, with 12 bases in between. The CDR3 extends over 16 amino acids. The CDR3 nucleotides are TGTGCCAGCAGCTTAGGATGGACAGAGTACCAAGAGACCCAGTACTTC. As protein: CASSLGWTEYQETQYF. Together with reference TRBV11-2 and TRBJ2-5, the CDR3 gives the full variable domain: EAGVAQSPRYKIIEKRQSVAFWCNPISGHATLYWYQQILGQGPKLLIQFQNNGVVDDSQLPKDRFSAERLKGVDSTLKIQPAKLEDSAVYLCASSLGWTEYQETQYFGPGTRLLVL.

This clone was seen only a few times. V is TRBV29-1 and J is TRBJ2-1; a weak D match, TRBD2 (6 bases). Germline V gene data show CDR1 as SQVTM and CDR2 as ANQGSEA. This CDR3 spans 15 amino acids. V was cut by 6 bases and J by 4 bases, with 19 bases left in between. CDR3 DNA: TGCAGCGTCCCGGAGAGCCCGGGGGATTACAATGAGCAGTTCTTC. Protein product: CSVPESPGDYNEQFF.

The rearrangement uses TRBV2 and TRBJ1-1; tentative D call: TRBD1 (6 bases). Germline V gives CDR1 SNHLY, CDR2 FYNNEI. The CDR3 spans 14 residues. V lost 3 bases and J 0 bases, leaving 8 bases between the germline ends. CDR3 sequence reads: CASSDKGVNTEAFF. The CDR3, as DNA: TGTGCCAGCAGTGATAAGGGGGTGAACACTGAAGCTTTCTTT.

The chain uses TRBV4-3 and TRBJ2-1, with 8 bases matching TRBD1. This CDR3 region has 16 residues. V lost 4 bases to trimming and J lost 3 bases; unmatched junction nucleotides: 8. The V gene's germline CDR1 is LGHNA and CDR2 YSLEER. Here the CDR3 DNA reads TGCGCCAGCAGCCTCGTCAGACAGGGGCTCTACAATGAGCAGTTCTTC. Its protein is CASSLVRQGLYNEQFF.

The CDR3 region has the DNA TGTGCCAGCAGCTTCGACTGGATCACCGGGGAGCTGTTTTTT. This gives the protein CASSFDWITGELFF. This rearrangement joins TRBV7-2 to TRBJ2-2, with D uncertain. The CDR3 runs to 14 residues. The ends were cut back, 3 bases at V and 4 bases at J, with 9 bases in the middle. Germline CDR1 reads SGHTA; CDR2 reads FQGNSA.

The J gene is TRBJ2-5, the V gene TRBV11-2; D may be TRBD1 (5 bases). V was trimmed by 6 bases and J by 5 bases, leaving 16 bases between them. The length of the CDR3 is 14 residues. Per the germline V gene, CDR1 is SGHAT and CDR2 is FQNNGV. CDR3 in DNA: TGTGCCAGCAGTCTCCAGGGTCGGCGGGAGACCCAGTACTTC. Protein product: CASSLQGRRETQYF.

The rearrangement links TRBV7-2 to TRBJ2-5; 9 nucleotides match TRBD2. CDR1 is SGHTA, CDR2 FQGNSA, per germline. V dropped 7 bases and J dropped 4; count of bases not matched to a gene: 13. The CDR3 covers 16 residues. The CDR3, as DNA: TGTGCCAGCACTCCCAGCGGGGGGCCCGTGAGAGAGACCCAGTACTTC. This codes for CASTPSGGPVRETQYF.

The CDR3 spells CASRLQGVPYEQYF. CDR3 nucleotides: TGTGCCAGCAGGCTGCAGGGGGTCCCCTACGAGCAGTACTTC. The chain employs TRBV2 and TRBJ2-5, with 7 bases lining up with TRBD1. Near its end, the DNA agrees better with TRBJ2-7, so the J call may be wrong. Germline V gene lookup returns CDR1 SNHLY and CDR2 FYNNEI. The CDR3 extends over 14 amino acids.

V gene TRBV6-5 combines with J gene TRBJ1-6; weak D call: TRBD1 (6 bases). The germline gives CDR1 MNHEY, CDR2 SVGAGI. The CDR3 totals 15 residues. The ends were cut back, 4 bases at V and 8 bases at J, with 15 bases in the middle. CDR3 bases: TGTGCCAGCAGTTCTAAACAGGGCGGAGATTCACCCCTCCACTTT. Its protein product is CASSSKQGGDSPLHF.

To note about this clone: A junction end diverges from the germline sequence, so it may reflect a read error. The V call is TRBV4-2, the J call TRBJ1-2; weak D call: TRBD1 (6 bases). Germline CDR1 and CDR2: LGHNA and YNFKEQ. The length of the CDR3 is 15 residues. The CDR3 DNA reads TGTGCCAGCAGCCAAGAGATGGGGACACAAGCCGGCCACCCCTTC. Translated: CASSQEMGTQAGHPF.

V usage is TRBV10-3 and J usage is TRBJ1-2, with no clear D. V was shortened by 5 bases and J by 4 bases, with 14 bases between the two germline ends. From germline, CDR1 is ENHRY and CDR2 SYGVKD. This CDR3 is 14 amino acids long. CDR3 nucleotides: TGTGCCATCAGTAACAAATCGAGCGGCTATGGCTACACCTTC. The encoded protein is CAISNKSSGYGYTF.